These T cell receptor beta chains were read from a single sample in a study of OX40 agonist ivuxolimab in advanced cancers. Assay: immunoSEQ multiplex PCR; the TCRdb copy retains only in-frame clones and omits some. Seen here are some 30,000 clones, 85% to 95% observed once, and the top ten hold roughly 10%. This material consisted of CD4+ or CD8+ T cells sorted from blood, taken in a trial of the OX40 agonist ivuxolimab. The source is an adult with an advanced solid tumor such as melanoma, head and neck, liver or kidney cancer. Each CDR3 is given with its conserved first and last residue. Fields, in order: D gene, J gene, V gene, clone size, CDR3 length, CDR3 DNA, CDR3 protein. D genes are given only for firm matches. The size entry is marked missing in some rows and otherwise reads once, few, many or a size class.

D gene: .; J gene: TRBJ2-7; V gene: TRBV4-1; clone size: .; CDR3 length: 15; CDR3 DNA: TGCGCCAGCAGCCAAGGGGCAGGGGTGGTCTACGAGCAGTACTTC; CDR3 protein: CASSQGAGVVYEQYF
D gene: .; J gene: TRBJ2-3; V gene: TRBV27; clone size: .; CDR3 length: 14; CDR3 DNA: TGTGCCAGCAGTTCATGGGGGAGATCCGATACGCAGTATTTT; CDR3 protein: CASSSWGRSDTQYF
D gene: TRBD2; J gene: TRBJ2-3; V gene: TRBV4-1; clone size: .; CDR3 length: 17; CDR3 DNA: TGCGCCAGCAGCCAAGCCCTGAATAGCGGGAGCGCAGATACGCAGTATTTT; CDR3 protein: CASSQALNSGSADTQYF
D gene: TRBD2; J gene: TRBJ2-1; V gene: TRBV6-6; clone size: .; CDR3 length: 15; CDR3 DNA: TGTGCCAGCAGCCACCCAGCGGGGGGGCACAATGAGCAGTTCTTC; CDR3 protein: CASSHPAGGHNEQFF
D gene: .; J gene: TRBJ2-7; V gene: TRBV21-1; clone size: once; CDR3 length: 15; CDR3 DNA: TGTGCCAGCAGTCTCCGGGACAGGGAGGTTCGCGAGCAGTACTTC; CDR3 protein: CASSLRDREVREQYF
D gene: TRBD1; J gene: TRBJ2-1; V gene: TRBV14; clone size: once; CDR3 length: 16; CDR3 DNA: TGTGCCAGCAGCTTTGCCCCGGGACAGGGAGACAATGAGCAGTTCTTC; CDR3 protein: CASSFAPGQGDNEQFF
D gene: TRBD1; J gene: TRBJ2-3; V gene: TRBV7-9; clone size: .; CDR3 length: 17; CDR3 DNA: TGTGCCAGCAGCTTTGTTGGGGGCAGGGGGCCGGGTGATACGCAGTATTTT; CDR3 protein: CASSFVGGRGPGDTQYF
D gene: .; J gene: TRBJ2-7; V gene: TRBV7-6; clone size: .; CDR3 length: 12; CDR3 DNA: TGTGCCAGCAGCTTAGGTGGAGGCGAGCAGTACTTC; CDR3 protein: CASSLGGGEQYF
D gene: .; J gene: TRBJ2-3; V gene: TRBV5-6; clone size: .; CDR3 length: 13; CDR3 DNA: TGTGCCAGCAGCTTGGGGTCCACAGATACGCAGTATTTT; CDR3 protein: CASSLGSTDTQYF
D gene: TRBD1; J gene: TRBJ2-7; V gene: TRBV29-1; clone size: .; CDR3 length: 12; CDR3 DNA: TGCAGCGCTGGACAGGGGATTTACGAGCAGTACTTC; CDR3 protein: CSAGQGIYEQYF
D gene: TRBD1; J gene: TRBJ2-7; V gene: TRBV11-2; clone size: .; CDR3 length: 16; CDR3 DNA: TGTGCCAGCAGCTTAGCGACGGGGACAGGTCTCTACGAGCAGTACTTC; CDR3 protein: CASSLATGTGLYEQYF
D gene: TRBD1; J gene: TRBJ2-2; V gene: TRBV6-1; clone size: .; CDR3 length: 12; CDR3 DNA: TGTGCCAGCAGCCAGGGGGCCGGGGAGCTGTTTTTT; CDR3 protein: CASSQGAGELFF
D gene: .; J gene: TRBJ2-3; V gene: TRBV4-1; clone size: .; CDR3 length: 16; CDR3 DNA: TGCGCCAGCAGCCAAGATGGGACCCCCGTCACAGATACGCAGTATTTT; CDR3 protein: CASSQDGTPVTDTQYF
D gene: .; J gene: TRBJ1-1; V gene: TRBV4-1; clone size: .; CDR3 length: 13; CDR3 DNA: TGTGCCAGCAGCTTAGGTGGGGACACTGAAGCTTTCTTT; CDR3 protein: CASSLGGDTEAFF
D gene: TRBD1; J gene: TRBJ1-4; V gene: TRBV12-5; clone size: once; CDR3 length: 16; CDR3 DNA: TGTGCTAGTGGTTTGGTTGGGCAGGGGGGACATGAAAAACTGTTTTTT; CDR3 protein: CASGLVGQGGHEKLFF
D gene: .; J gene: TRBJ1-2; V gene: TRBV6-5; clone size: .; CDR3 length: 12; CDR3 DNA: TGTGCCACCGTAATATTAACGGGGACCTACACCTTC; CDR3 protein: CATVILTGTYTF
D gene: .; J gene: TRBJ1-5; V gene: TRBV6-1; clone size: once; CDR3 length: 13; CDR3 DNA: TGTGCCAGCAGTGTCCAGCCCAATCAGCCCCAGCATTTT; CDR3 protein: CASSVQPNQPQHF
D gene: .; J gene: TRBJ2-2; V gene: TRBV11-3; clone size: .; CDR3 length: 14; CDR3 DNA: TGTGCCAGCAGCTTAACGGTCTACACCGGGGAGCTGTTTTTT; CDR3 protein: CASSLTVYTGELFF
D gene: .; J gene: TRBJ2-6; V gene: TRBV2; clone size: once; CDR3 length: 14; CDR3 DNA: TGTGCCAGCAGGGGGTACCCTGGGGCCAACGTCCTGACTTTC; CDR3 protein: CASRGYPGANVLTF
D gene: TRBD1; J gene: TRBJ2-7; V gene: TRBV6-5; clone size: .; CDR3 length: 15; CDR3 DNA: TGTGCCAGCAGTTGGGGGACAGGAGGCTCCTACGAGCAGTACTTC; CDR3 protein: CASSWGTGGSYEQYF
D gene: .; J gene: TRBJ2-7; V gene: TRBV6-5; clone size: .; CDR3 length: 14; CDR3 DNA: TGTGCCAGCAGTTTGCAGGGGACTCAAGACGAGCAGTACTTC; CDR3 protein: CASSLQGTQDEQYF
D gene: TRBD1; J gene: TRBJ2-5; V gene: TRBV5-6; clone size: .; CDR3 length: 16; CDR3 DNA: TGTGCCAGCAGCTTGGGACAGGGGCGGTCTAAAGAGACCCAGTACTTC; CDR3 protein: CASSLGQGRSKETQYF
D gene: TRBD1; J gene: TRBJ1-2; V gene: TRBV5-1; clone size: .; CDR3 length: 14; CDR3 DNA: TGCGCCAGCAGAGATACAGGGGTTCTCGCTGGCTACACCTTC; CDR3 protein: CASRDTGVLAGYTF
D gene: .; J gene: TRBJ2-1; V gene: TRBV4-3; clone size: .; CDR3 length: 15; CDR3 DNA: TGCGCCAGCAGCCAAGATTCCAGCCCAAGGGATGAGCAGTTCTTC; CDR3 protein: CASSQDSSPRDEQFF
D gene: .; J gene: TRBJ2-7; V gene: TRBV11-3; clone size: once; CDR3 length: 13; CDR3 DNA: TGTGCCAGCAGTGAAGGGAGCGGCTACGAGCAGTACTTC; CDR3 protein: CASSEGSGYEQYF
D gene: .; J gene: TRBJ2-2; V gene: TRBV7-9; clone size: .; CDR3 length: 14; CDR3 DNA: TGTGCCAGCAGCTTTGGGGGGCTGACCGGGGAGCTGTTTTTT; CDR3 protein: CASSFGGLTGELFF